Each of the 2 T cell receptor beta chains below was sequenced from the same sample in a study of early T cells in non-severe SARS-CoV-2 infection. TCRdb itself ran the 5' RACE reads through MiXCR, one entry per CDR3 protein. This table holds under 70,000 distinct CDR3 sequences, 13% found once. Here the sequenced sample was whole blood, taken at baseline. These receptor sequences come from an adult who was a healthcare worker with PCR-confirmed SARS-CoV-2 infection or an uninfected control (not recorded which).

The CDR3 DNA reads TGTGCCAGCAGTCGCCTCCGGGACGGGTCCTATGGCTACACCTTC. This encodes CASSRLRDGSYGYTF. V and J are TRBV12-3 or TRBV12-4 and TRBJ1-2; TRBD1 is a possible D gene (5 bases). Trimming took off 5 bases at V and 4 bases at J, with 17 bases between the two ends. This CDR3 comprises 15 residues.

This clonotype was detected many times. V and J are TRBV12-3 or TRBV12-4 and TRBJ1-5; the D gene is possibly TRBD1 (6 bases). The CDR3 is made up of 14 amino acids. V lost 2 bases and J 6 bases, leaving 11 bases between the germline ends. CDR3 DNA: TGTGCCAGCAGTTTAATGGGGGCGGGTCAGCCCCAGCATTTT. Its protein is CASSLMGAGQPQHF.